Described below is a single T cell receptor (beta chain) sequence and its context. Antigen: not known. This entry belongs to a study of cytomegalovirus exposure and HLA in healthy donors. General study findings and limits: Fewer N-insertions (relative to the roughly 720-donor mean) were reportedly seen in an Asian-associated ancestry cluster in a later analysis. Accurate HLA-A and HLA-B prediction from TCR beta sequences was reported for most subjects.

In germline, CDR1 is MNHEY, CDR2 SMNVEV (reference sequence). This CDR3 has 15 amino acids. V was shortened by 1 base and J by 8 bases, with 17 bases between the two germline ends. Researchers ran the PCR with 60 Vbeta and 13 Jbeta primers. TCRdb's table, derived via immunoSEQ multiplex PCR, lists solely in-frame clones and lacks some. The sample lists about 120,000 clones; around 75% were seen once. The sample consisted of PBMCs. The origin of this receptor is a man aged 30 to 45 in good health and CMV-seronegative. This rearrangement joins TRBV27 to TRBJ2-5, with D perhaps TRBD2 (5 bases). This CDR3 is CASSLLAGPGDTQYF. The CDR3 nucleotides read TGTGCCAGCAGTTTATTGGCGGGCCCGGGTGATACCCAGTACTTC.